This T cell receptor (beta chain) comes out of a study of memory CD8 T cells in hepatitis C reinfection. Study at large: Samples late or after reinfection came 12 to 24 weeks post-detection.

TCRdb keeps only in-frame clones here, not all; method: immunoSEQ multiplex PCR. This table holds some 46,000 clones, roughly nine tenths found once. Time point indicated: late/post reinfection, 12 to 24 weeks after detection. The sorted cells went straight to TCR sequencing with no prior in vitro expansion. People who inject drugs from Montreal's HEPCO study were the donors. A couple of donors provided sorted CD3+ CD8+ CD45RO- naive CD8 T cells at all three reinfection time points. There are 13 residues in the CDR3. In germline, CDR1 is MNHNS, CDR2 SASEGT. Trimming left V 4 bases short and J 5 bases short, with 12 bases between.

The sequence derives from a man aged 18 to 29 with hepatitis C virus infection. The chain couples TRBV6-1 to TRBJ2-7, with D maybe TRBD1 (7 bases). Sequencing was performed on naive CD8+ T cells sorted from blood. DNA for the CDR3: TGTGCCAGCAGTGGTACAGGGGAGGACGAGCAGTACGTC. It is translated as CASSGTGEDEQYV.